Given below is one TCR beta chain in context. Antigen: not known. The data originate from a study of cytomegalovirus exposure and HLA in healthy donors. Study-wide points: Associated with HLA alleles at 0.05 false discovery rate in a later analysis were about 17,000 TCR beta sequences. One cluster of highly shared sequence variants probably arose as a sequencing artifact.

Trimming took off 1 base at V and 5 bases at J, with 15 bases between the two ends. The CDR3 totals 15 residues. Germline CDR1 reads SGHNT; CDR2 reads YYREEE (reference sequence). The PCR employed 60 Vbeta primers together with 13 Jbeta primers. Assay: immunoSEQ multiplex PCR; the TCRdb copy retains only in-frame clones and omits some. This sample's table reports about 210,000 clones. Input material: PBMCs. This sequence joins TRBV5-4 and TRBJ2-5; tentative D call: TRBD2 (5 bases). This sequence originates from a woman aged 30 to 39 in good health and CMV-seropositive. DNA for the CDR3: TGTGCCAGCAGCTTGCTAGGGAGTGGGTGGGAGACCCAGTACTTC. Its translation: CASSLLGSGWETQYF. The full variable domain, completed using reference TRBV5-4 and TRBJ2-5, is ETGVTQSPTHLIKTRGQQVTLRCSSQSGHNTVSWYQQALGQGPQFIFQYYREEENGRGNFPPRFSGLQFPNYSSELNVNALELDDSALYLCASSLLGSGWETQYFGPGTRLLVL.